This T cell receptor (beta chain) was sequenced for a study of cytomegalovirus exposure and HLA in healthy donors. Study-wide findings and caveats: Testing in vitro showed a few CMV-associated chains specific for CMV antigens. According to a later analysis, donors in an Asian-associated ancestry cluster reportedly had fewer N-insertions than the roughly 640-donor mean.

Germline loops: CDR1 MNHEY, CDR2 SMNVEV (reference sequence). The germline V and J ends were trimmed by 1 base and 1 base, with 6 bases remaining between them. The CDR3 runs 14 residues. 13 Jbeta primers and 60 Vbeta primers were used for the PCR. This table comes from immunoSEQ multiplex PCR, and its TCRdb copy is limited to in-frame clones, with some not included. The data contain 30,000 to 40,000 clones, approximately 47% of them singletons. For this clone: Its antigen remains unknown.

The chain couples TRBV27 to TRBJ2-3; a possible D gene is TRBD2 (5 bases). This clonotype originated in a woman in her fifties or sixties in good health and CMV-seronegative. Sequencing was performed on PBMCs. In nucleotides, the CDR3 is TGTGCCAGCAGTTTATTCGGGGGCACAGATACGCAGTATTTT. This sequence encodes CASSLFGGTDTQYF.